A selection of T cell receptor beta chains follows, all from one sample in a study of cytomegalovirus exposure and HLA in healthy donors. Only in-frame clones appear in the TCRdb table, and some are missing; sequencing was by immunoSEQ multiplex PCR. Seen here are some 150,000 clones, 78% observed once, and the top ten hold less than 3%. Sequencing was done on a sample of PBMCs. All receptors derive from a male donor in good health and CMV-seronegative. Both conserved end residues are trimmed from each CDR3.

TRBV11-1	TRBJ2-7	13	ASSLWTRGSYEQY
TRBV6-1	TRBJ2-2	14	ASSEPPGQGTGELF
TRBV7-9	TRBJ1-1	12	SSKGQAGNTEAF
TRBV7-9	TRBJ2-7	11	ASSPKTVYEQY
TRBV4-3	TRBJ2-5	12	ASSQRTGQETQY
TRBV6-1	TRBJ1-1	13	ASSTNRRVNTEAF
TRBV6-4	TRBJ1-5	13	ASSATGSFNQPQH
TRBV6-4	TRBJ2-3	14	ASSDSAGGSTDTQY
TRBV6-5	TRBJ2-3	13	ASSYGGLDTDTQY
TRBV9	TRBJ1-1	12	ASSLTGTNTEAF
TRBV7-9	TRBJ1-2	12	ASSGLGQGYGYT
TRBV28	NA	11	ASSLGGGYEQY
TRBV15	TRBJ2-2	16	ATSREPTGTGNTGELF
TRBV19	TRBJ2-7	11	ASSIEFGYEQY
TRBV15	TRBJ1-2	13	ATSRDDGTGGAFT
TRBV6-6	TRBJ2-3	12	ATREGGGLGTQY
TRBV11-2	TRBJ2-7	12	ASSSLVRTYEQY
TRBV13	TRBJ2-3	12	ASSLRQGTDTQY
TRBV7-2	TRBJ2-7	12	ASSSQRASYEQY
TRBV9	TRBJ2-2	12	ASSVVSGTGELF
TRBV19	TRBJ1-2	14	ASSILWTGGNYGYT
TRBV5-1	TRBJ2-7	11	ASSLDLLLEQY
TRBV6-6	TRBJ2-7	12	ASSYSSSYYEQY
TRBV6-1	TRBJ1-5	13	ASSEGTVSNQPQH
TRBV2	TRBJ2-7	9	ASRQGFEQY
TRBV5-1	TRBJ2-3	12	ASSKDRGVDTQY
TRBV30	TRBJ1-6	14	AWSVRGPNLFSPLH
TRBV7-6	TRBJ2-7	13	ASSLEQGNSYEQY
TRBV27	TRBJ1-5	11	ASSSGSNQPQH
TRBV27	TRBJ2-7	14	ASSRWGTLSSYEQY
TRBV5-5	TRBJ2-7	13	ASSRVGGQPYEQY
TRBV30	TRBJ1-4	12	AWKGAGGNEKLF
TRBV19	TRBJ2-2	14	ASSIGQGALSGELF
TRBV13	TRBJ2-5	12	ASSISGSHWEQY
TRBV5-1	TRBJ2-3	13	ASTQLAGGSDTQY
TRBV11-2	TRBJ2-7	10	ASSLWENEQY
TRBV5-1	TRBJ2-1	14	ASSLPGQGVYNEQF
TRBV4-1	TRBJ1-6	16	ASSPYRTGEGNNSPLH
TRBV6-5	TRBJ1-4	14	ASSYSIALRNEKLF
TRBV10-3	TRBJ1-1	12	AIRGTGDLTEAF
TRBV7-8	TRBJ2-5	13	ASSLASGGVETQY
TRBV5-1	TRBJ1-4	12	ASSLDRGSEKLF
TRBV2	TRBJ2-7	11	ASRWGQADEQY
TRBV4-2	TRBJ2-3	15	ASSQDRSSGSGDTQY
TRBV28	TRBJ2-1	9	ASLSYNEQF
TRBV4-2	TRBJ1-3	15	ASSQDGTGGSGNTIY